This T cell receptor beta chain was identified during a study of CD8 T cells in ankylosing spondylitis (dated by TCRdb to 2015 to 2018). Some background on the complete study: The study profiled T cell receptor beta repertoires in healthy donors and ankylosing spondylitis patients to find disease-linked TCR variants. Peripheral blood was sampled, and synovial fluid was also collected from ankylosing spondylitis patients. The full study cohort was made up of about 24 ankylosing spondylitis patients and fewer than 120 healthy donors. General findings and caveats noted by the study authors: A CD8+ phenotype was shown by the disease-linked clones, which were found at relatively low frequencies in peripheral blood. Significant enrichment of the disease-linked clones was reported in matched synovial fluid samples from ankylosing spondylitis patients. A TCR beta motif made up of roughly eight highly homologous amino acid variants appeared to be characteristic of blood from ankylosing spondylitis patients. Some of the motif variants had been reported before in the synovial fluid and blood of reactive arthritis patients, a finding that suggests common disease-initiation mechanisms.

Reading from cysteine to phenylalanine, the CDR3 counts 14 amino acids. Only the CDR3 DNA stays, 42 bases, in frame from base 1. The trim is 1 base for V and 4 bases for J, with a gap of 8 bases between the germline ends. CDR1 and CDR2, looked up from the germline V gene, are SGHRS and YFSETQ. Sequencing was carried out with an Illumina HiSeq 2500. Quantitative 5'-RACE with molecular barcodes was the method used to prepare the TCR beta libraries. The study's own analysis went as follows. To identify disease-linked TCR variants, a new computational method was used, one built on a probabilistic model of VDJ rearrangement. TCRdb reworked the public reads: Q25 trimming with fastp, MiXCR clone assembly, productive beta chains retained. Rows are combined by CDR3 protein, so each entry shows the most common genes and DNA. What appears here as the V and J calls and clone size reflects TCRdb's work, not the paper's. The table for this sample lists roughly 440,000 distinct CDR3 sequences; over 15% of them were counted only once. The top ten hold approximately 1% of the sample.

Points on this clonotype: This receptor's antigen is unknown. No base qualities exist here, and no much larger clone lies one base off it.

The receptor's source is a male donor with ankylosing spondylitis. The V gene is TRBV5-1 and the J gene is TRBJ1-4; the D region possibly corresponds to TRBD1 (5 bases align). Specimen: blood, either unsorted or a sorted T cell fraction (not recorded which). In nucleotides, the sequence is TGCGCCAGCAGCTTGATGGGGGGTAATGAAAAACTGTTTTTT. This translates into CASSLMGGNEKLFF.